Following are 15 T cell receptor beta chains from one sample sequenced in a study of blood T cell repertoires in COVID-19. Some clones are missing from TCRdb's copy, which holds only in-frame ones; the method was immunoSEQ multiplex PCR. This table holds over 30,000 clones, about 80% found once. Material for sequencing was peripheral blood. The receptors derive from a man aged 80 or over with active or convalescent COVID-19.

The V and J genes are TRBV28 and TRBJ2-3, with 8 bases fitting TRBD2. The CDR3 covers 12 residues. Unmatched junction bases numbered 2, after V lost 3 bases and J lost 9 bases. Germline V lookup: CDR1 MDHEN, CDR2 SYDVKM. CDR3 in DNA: TGTGCCAGCAGTTTGGGGACTAGGACGCAGTATTTT. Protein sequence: CASSLGTRTQYF. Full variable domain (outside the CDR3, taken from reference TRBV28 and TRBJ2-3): DVKVTQSSRYLVKRTGEKVFLECVQDMDHENMFWYRQDPGLGLRLIYFSYDVKMKEKGDIPEGYSVSREKKERFSLILESASTNQTSMYLCASSLGTRTQYFGPGTRLTVL.

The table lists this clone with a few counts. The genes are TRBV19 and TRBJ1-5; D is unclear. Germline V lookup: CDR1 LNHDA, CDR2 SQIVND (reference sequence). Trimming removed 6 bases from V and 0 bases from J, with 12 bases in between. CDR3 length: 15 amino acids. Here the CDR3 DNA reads TGTGCCAGTAGAACGGGAGAGCTTAGCAATCAGCCCCAGCATTTT. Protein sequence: CASRTGELSNQPQHF. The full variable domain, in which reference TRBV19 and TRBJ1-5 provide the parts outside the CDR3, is DGGITQSPKYLFRKEGQNVTLSCEQNLNHDAMYWYRQDPGQGLRLIYYSQIVNDFQKGDIAEGYSVSREKKESFPLTVTSAQKNPTAFYLCASRTGELSNQPQHFGDGTRLSIL.

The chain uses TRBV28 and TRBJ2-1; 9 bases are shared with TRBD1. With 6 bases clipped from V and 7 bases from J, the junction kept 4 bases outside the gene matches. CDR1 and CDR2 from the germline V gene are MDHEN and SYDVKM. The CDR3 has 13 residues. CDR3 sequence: CASSRDRVNEQFF. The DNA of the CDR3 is TGTGCCAGCAGCCGGGACAGGGTAAATGAGCAGTTCTTC. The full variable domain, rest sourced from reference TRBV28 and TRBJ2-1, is DVKVTQSSRYLVKRTGEKVFLECVQDMDHENMFWYRQDPGLGLRLIYFSYDVKMKEKGDIPEGYSVSREKKERFSLILESASTNQTSMYLCASSRDRVNEQFFGPGTRLTVL.

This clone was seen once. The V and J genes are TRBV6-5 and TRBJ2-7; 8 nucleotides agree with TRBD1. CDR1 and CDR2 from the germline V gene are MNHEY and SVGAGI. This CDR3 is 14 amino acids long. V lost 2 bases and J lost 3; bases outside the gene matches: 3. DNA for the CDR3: TGTGCCAGCAGTTACGGACAGGGCAGCTACGAGCAGTACTTC. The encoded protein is CASSYGQGSYEQYF.

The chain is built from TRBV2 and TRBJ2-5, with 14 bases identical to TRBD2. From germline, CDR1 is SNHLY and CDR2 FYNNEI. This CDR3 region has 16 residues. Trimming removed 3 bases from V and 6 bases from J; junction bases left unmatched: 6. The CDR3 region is CASSDRLAGGPKTQYF. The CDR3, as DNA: TGTGCCAGCAGTGATCGACTAGCGGGGGGGCCCAAGACCCAGTACTTC. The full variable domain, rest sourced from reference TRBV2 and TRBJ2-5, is EPEVTQTPSHQVTQMGQEVILRCVPISNHLYFYWYRQILGQKVEFLVSFYNNEISEKSEIFDDQFSVERPDGSNFTLKIRSTKLEDSAMYFCASSDRLAGGPKTQYFGPGTRLLVL.

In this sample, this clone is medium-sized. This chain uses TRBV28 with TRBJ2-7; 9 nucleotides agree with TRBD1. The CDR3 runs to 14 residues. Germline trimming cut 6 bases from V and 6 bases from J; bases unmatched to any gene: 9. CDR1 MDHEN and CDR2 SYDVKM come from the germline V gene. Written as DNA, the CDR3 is TGTGCCAGCAGCCCACAGGGGGCTTCGGCCGAGCAGTACTTC. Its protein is CASSPQGASAEQYF.

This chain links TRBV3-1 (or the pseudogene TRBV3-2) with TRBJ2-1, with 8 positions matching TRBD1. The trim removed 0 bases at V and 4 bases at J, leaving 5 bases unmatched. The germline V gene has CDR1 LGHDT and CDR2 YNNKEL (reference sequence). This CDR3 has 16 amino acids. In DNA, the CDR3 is TGTGCCAGCAGCCAAGAGGTAAGGACAGGGTACAATGAGCAGTTCTTC. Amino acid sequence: CASSQEVRTGYNEQFF.

The CDR3 DNA reads TGTGCCAGCAGCCAGGAGGAACCCTACGAGCAGTACTTC. Encoded protein: CASSQEEPYEQYF. This chain connects TRBV14 to TRBJ2-7, with D possibly matching TRBD2 (5 bases). Looked up from germline, CDR1 is SGHDN and CDR2 is FVKESK. The CDR3 consists of 13 residues. V lost 3 bases to trimming and J lost 2 bases, with 8 bases between them.

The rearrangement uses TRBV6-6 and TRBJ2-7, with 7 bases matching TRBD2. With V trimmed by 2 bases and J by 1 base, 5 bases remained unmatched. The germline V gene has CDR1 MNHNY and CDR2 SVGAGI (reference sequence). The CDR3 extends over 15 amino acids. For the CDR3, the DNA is TGTGCCAGCAGTTACGGGGGGGTCAGTTCCTACGAGCAGTACTTC. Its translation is CASSYGGVSSYEQYF.

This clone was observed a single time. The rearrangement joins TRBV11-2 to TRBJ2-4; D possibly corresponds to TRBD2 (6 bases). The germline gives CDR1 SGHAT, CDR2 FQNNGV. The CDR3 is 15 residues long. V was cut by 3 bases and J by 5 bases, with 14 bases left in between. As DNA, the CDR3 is TGTGCCAGCAGCTTCCGGGCGGGCGGGGAAAACATTCAGTACTTC. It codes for CASSFRAGGENIQYF.

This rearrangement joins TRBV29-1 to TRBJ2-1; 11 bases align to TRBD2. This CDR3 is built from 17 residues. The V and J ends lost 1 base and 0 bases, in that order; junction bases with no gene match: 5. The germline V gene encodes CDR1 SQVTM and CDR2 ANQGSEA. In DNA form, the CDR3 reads TGCAGCGTTGAAGGGACTAGCGGGCTTAGCTCCTACAATGAGCAGTTCTTC. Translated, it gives CSVEGTSGLSSYNEQFF.

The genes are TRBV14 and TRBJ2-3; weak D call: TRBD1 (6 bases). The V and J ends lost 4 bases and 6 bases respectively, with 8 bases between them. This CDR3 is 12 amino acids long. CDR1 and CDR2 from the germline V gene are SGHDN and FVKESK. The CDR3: CASSPTGDTQYF. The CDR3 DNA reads TGTGCCAGCAGCCCCACAGGGGATACGCAGTATTTT.

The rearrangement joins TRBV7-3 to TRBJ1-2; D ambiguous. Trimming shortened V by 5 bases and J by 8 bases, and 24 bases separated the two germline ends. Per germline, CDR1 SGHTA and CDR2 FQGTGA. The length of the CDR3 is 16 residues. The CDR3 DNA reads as TGTGCCAGCAGCGATTACCTCGAGAGGGATTTCGAGGGCTACACCTTC. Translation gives CASSDYLERDFEGYTF.

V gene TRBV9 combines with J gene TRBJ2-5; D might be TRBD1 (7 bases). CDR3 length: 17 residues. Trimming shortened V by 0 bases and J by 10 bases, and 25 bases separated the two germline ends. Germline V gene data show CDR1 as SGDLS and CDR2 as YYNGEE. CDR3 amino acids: CASSVAVEGALRGDQYF. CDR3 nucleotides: TGTGCCAGCAGCGTAGCTGTGGAGGGGGCCCTCCGAGGGGACCAGTACTTC.

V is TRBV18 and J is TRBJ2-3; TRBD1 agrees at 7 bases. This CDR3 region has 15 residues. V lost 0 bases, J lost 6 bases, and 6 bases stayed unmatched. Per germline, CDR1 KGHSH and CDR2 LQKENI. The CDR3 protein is CASSPPGQRGDTQYF. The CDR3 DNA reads TGTGCCAGCTCACCACCGGGACAGAGAGGGGATACGCAGTATTTT.